This is a list of T cell receptor beta chains from one sample in a study of response to subunit inactivated influenza vaccine. TCRdb recomputed calls from the RT-PCR reads with MiXCR, one row per CDR3 protein. This table holds 860,000 or so distinct CDR3 sequences, roughly 20% found once. This specimen consisted of PBMCs from blood, obtained less than 6 days after vaccination. These receptors were taken from a middle-aged man who received an inactivated influenza vaccine. The CDR3 runs from the conserved cysteine through the conserved F or W. The D gene is left open where the match is weak. A row's size may be missing; if present it is once, few, many or a size class.

cdr3_nt,cdr3_aa,v_call,cdr3_length,d_call,clone_size,j_call
TGTGCCAGCAGCTTAATCGCCCGGGAGCAGTTCTTC,CASSLIAREQFF,TRBV7-2,12,.,.,TRBJ2-1
TGTGCCAGCAGGCAGAAGGGGAACACTGAAGCTTTCTTT,CASRQKGNTEAFF,TRBV12-3/TRBV12-4,13,.,few,TRBJ1-1
TGTGCCAGCACCCGTGAGGGGGCCACTGAAGTTTTCTTT,CASTREGATEVFF,TRBV6-1,13,TRBD1,.,TRBJ1-1
TGCGCCAGCAGCCGAGGGACTAGCGGGATGTATAACAATGAGCAGTTCTTC,CASSRGTSGMYNNEQFF,TRBV5-1,17,TRBD2,many,TRBJ2-1
TGTGCCAGCAGCCCCGCCCTGCAGCAAGAGACCCAGTACTTC,CASSPALQQETQYF,TRBV7-2,14,.,few,TRBJ2-5
TGTGCCAGCAGCTGGTCCGGGACTAGCGGGCACAATGAGCAGTTCTTC,CASSWSGTSGHNEQFF,TRBV5-5,16,TRBD2,few,TRBJ2-1
TGCAGTGCCAGGTTCGGGGGCGCCAACACCGGGGAGCTGTTTTTT,CSARFGGANTGELFF,TRBV20-1,15,.,few,TRBJ2-2
TGTGCCAGCAGTTTAATAGGGGGCGAGGCCGGGGAGCTGTTTTTT,CASSLIGGEAGELFF,TRBV12-3/TRBV12-4,15,TRBD1,few,TRBJ2-2
TGTGCCATCTGCCCCCGGGACAGGGTGTACTACGAGCAGTACTTC,CAICPRDRVYYEQYF,TRBV10-3,15,TRBD1,many,TRBJ2-7
TGCAGCGTCCACCGGTCGTGGTCGGGGGGGAGTTTCGGTGAGCAGTTCTTC,CSVHRSWSGGSFGEQFF,TRBV29-1,17,TRBD2,.,TRBJ2-1
TGTGCCAGCAGCCTGGGACAGCGCTATGGCTACACCTTC,CASSLGQRYGYTF,TRBV6-2/TRBV6-3,13,TRBD1,.,TRBJ1-2
TGTGCCAGCAGTTCCCCGCACAGGGACACCTACGAGCAGTACTTC,CASSSPHRDTYEQYF,TRBV12-3/TRBV12-4,15,.,.,TRBJ2-7
TGCAGCGTTGCACCCAGGGGGCTAGAGACCCAGTACTTC,CSVAPRGLETQYF,TRBV29-1,13,TRBD1,.,TRBJ2-5
TGTGCCAGCAGCAGGGGTTTCGATCAGCCCCAGCATTTT,CASSRGFDQPQHF,TRBV12-3/TRBV12-4,13,.,.,TRBJ1-5
TGCGCCAGCAGCTACTATGCCGGAACTAATGAAAAACTGTTTTTT,CASSYYAGTNEKLFF,TRBV5-1,15,.,few,TRBJ1-4
TGTGCCAGCAGCGTAGTCGGAGGGGGTTACAATGAGCAGTTCTTC,CASSVVGGGYNEQFF,TRBV9,15,.,.,TRBJ2-1
TGCAGCGTTGGCAGGGAGACCCAGTACTTC,CSVGRETQYF,TRBV29-1,10,.,many,TRBJ2-5
TGTGCCTGGAGTCGGCTAGGAAGTGGCTACACCTTC,CAWSRLGSGYTF,TRBV30,12,.,.,TRBJ1-2
TGTGCCAGCAGTTTTTTTTTATCTTCTAGCGGGACTCCGTACAATGAGCAGTTCTTC,CASSFFLSSSGTPYNEQFF,TRBV28,19,TRBD2,.,TRBJ2-1
TGCAGTGCTAGAACGGGACTAGTCTCCGAGCAGTACTTC,CSARTGLVSEQYF,TRBV20-1,13,TRBD2,few,TRBJ2-7
TGCGCCAGCAGCTTGGCCGCTGAGCAGTTCTTC,CASSLAAEQFF,TRBV12-3/TRBV12-4,11,.,many,TRBJ2-1
TGCAGCGTCGCGGGACAGGGCTATGGCTACACCTTC,CSVAGQGYGYTF,TRBV29-1,12,TRBD1,few,TRBJ1-2
TGTGCCAGCAGTATAGCGGGAACCGGGGAGCTGTTTTTT,CASSIAGTGELFF,TRBV12-3/TRBV12-4,13,TRBD2,few,TRBJ2-2
TGTGCCACCAGCAGAGCCGTCTTTTCCGGAGATTCTAGCACAGATACGCAGTATTTT,CATSRAVFSGDSSTDTQYF,TRBV15,19,.,few,TRBJ2-3
TGTGCCAGCAGTGAAGTGATTAGCACAGATACGCAGTATTTT,CASSEVISTDTQYF,TRBV2,14,.,.,TRBJ2-3
TGTGCCAGCAGCTTAACAGCGGGGATTGCCTACAATGAGCAGTTCTTC,CASSLTAGIAYNEQFF,TRBV7-3,16,TRBD2,.,TRBJ2-1
TGCAGTGCCTCAGGGCAGGGGGCAAGAAAACTGTTTTTT,CSASGQGARKLFF,TRBV20-1,13,TRBD1,large,TRBJ1-4
TGTGCCAGCACCTACTTTGCAGGAGGGAACACCGGGGAGCTGTTTTTT,CASTYFAGGNTGELFF,TRBV6-5,16,.,.,TRBJ2-2
TGCGCCAGCAGCCAAGATATCCTGATCGGGGAGCTGTTTTTT,CASSQDILIGELFF,TRBV4-3,14,.,.,TRBJ2-2